This T cell receptor (beta chain) stems from a study of blood T cells in healthy people across ages. J gave up 8 bases and V 0 bases, and 11 bases lay outside the gene matches. This CDR3 is built from 16 residues. The germline V gene encodes CDR1 DFQATT and CDR2 SNEGSKA (reference sequence). This clonotype was counted between two and nine times. Isolating PBMCs gave at least 6 million of these cells per sample. It was with a sample-barcoded 5' primer and a J-beta primer mix that a second PCR of about 6 to 12 cycles was run. Each CDR3 protein gets one entry after TCRdb re-called the 5' RACE reads with MiXCR. The profile shows fewer than 1,200,000 distinct CDR3 sequences, under 30% of them singletons. A further study also used this sample, focusing on T cells of mothers and their children. From that paper: From each mother came over 10 million TCR beta CDR3 reads, and from each child came 2.5 million to 3 million. Whether pairs are related or unrelated, thymic selection shapes their TCR recombination output in much the same way.

The receptor comes from a girl aged 2 to 9 in good health. The sequencing input was blood. The V and J genes are TRBV20-1 and TRBJ1-4, with 8 positions matching TRBD1. CDR3 DNA sequence: TGCAGTGCTAGAGATGTCGGCGGGACAGGAGTAGAAAAACTGTTTTTT. The encoded protein is CSARDVGGTGVEKLFF.